The 23 T cell receptor beta chains given below trace back to one sample, sequenced in a study of cytomegalovirus exposure and HLA in healthy donors listed by TCRdb under 2017. The library was built by means of the immunoSEQ multiplex PCR assay. The clones in this table, taken by TCRdb from immuneACCESS, are in-frame only. Not every clone is retained; where verified, under half of the shortfall comes from an unresolved V gene, and the cause of the rest is unknown. A total of 140,000 or so clones appear in this sample, more than 85% of them only once. The ten largest clones represent 0.55% to 0.8% of the sample. The sequencing input was PBMCs. Every receptor here comes from a man aged 18 to 30 in good health and CMV-seronegative.

Note on this clone: One end of the junction is discordant with germline, which a read error may explain. The V and J genes are TRBV11-2 and TRBJ1-2, with TRBD1 matching over 7 bases. Germline values: CDR1 SGHAT, CDR2 FQNNGV. The CDR3 runs 16 residues. This CDR3 is CASGLGIRTGDDGYTF. CDR3 sequence (DNA): TGTGCCAGCGGCTTGGGGATCCGTACAGGGGATGATGGCTACACCTTC.

The chain recombines TRBV6-1 with TRBJ1-2, with a possible D match to TRBD1 (5 bases). Germline V gives CDR1 MNHNS, CDR2 SASEGT. CDR3 length: 13 amino acids. V was trimmed by 10 bases and J by 10 bases, leaving 22 bases between them. CDR3: CAIPAGGRSNYTF. Here the CDR3 DNA reads TGTGCCATCCCAGCGGGGGGACGCTCAAACTACACCTTC.

Of note for this clone: Other DNA sequences in this specimen translate into the identical CDR3. This chain joins TRBV19 and TRBJ1-2; 11 bases match TRBD1. The V gene end was trimmed by 3 bases and the J gene end by 5 bases; junction bases not matched to a gene: 2. Looked up from germline, CDR1 is LNHDA and CDR2 is SQIVND (reference sequence). The CDR3 totals 14 residues. CDR3 DNA: TGTGCCAGTAGTATCGGACAGGGGGCGTATGGCTACACCTTC. Amino acids: CASSIGQGAYGYTF.

This chain uses TRBV5-4 with TRBJ2-1; the match to TRBD1 covers 9 bases. J was trimmed by 8 bases and V by 1 base; bases with no gene match: 10. Germline CDR1 SGHNT, CDR2 YYREEE (reference sequence). The length of the CDR3 is 16 residues. CDR3 loop: CASSLLRDRALDEQFF. The CDR3 nucleotides are TGTGCCAGCAGCTTGCTCAGGGACAGGGCGTTGGATGAGCAGTTCTTC.

The rearrangement joins TRBV10-3 to TRBJ1-1; D not certain. Germline CDR1 is ENHRY and CDR2 is SYGVKD. V lost 3 bases and J lost 7, with 12 bases in between. This CDR3 has 13 residues. The CDR3: CAISEIEGYEAFF. As DNA, the CDR3 is TGTGCCATCAGTGAAATCGAGGGTTATGAAGCTTTCTTT.

V is TRBV7-3 and J is TRBJ2-1; tentatively, D is TRBD2 (6 bases). Germline CDR1 and CDR2: SGHTA and FQGTGA. V lost 2 bases, J lost 7 bases, and 12 bases lay in between. The CDR3 runs 14 residues. The CDR3 is CASSLAGRRNEQFF. CDR3 coding DNA: TGTGCCAGCAGCTTAGCGGGGAGAAGGAATGAGCAGTTCTTC.

This chain connects TRBV29-1 to TRBJ2-2, with TRBD2 as a possible D gene (6 bases). This CDR3 is 14 amino acids long. CDR1 is SQVTM and CDR2 is ANQGSEA in the germline V gene. V was clipped by 1 base and J by 7 bases, with 13 bases between them. As DNA, the CDR3 is TGCAGCGTTGAAGTACTGACAGCGGGCGGGGAGCTGTTTTTT. It yields the protein CSVEVLTAGGELFF.

This clone was detected once. The same CDR3 can be traced to other DNA sequences in this sample. V gene TRBV7-8 combines with J gene TRBJ2-7; either TRBD1 or TRBD2 may supply D (5 bases each). Trimming stripped 0 bases from V and 2 bases from J, with 5 bases between. Per germline, CDR1 SGHVS and CDR2 FQNEAQ. This CDR3 has 13 amino acids. This CDR3 reads CASSLAGAYEQYV. The CDR3 DNA reads as TGTGCCAGCAGCTTAGCGGGGGCCTACGAGCAGTACGTC.

The V call is TRBV7-2, the J call TRBJ1-3, with D unresolved. Trimming stripped 2 bases from V and 6 bases from J, with 5 bases between. Per germline, CDR1 SGHTA and CDR2 FQGNSA. The CDR3 extends over 12 amino acids. DNA of the CDR3: TGTGCCAGCAGCTTATGGCAAAACACCATATATTTT. This sequence encodes CASSLWQNTIYF.

This rearrangement joins TRBV9 to TRBJ2-5; TRBD2 aligns across 10 bases. Trimming took 3 bases from V and 5 from J; bases not matched to a gene: 7. This CDR3 is 15 amino acids long. The germline gives CDR1 SGDLS, CDR2 YYNGEE. The CDR3 sequence is CASSALAGGGETQYF. CDR3 coding DNA: TGTGCCAGCAGCGCCTTAGCGGGAGGTGGGGAGACCCAGTACTTC.

The gene calls are TRBV6-6 and TRBJ2-3, with D perhaps matching TRBD2 (7 bases). The V gene lost 6 bases and the J gene lost 1 base, with 11 bases spanning the gap. The CDR3 runs to 14 residues. The germline gives CDR1 MNHNY, CDR2 SVGAGI (reference sequence). CDR3 sequence (DNA): TGTGCCAGCAGAGGGGGGGGTGGCACAGATACGCAGTATTTT. It yields the protein CASRGGGGTDTQYF.

This rearrangement joins TRBV5-1 to TRBJ2-1; D not resolved. CDR1 and CDR2 (germline): SGHRS, YFSETQ. V lost 7 bases and J 10 bases, leaving 24 bases between the germline ends. The CDR3 runs to 15 residues. The CDR3 region is CASDPVPQVAGEQFF. The DNA of the CDR3 is TGCGCCAGCGATCCGGTCCCGCAGGTGGCTGGGGAGCAGTTCTTC. Full variable domain (missing parts from reference TRBV5-1 and TRBJ2-1): KAGVTQTPRYLIKTRGQQVTLSCSPISGHRSVSWYQQTPGQGLQFLFEYFSETQRNKGNFPGRFSGRQFSNSRSEMNVSTLELGDSALYLCASDPVPQVAGEQFFGPGTRLTVL.

Note on this clone: The same CDR3 is also encoded by other DNA sequences in this sample. This rearrangement joins TRBV11-2 to TRBJ2-7; D is unresolved. V was pared by 0 bases and J by 4 bases, with 4 bases between. From germline, CDR1 is SGHAT and CDR2 FQNNGV. The CDR3 has 12 residues. The CDR3 here is CASSLDRYEQYF. The CDR3 DNA follows: TGTGCCAGCAGCTTAGACAGGTACGAGCAGTACTTC.

The CDR3 DNA follows: TGTGCCACCGGGGGACTAGCCCAGGTTCGGAGATTGGAGCAGTACTTC. Translating gives CATGGLAQVRRLEQYF. The chain carries TRBV11-2 and TRBJ2-7, with 9 bases identical to TRBD2. Germline V CDR1 and CDR2: SGHAT, FQNNGV. V lost 10 bases, J lost 7 bases, and 20 bases stayed unmatched. The CDR3 is 16 amino acids.

The chain is built from TRBV5-1 and TRBJ1-1; D gene uncertain. V was shortened by 4 bases and J by 1 base, with 14 bases between the two germline ends. Germline values: CDR1 SGHRS, CDR2 YFSETQ. CDR3 size: 15 residues. The CDR3 DNA reads as TGCGCCAGCAGCCTTCGACAAACTGGGAACACTGAAGCTTTCTTT. It yields the protein CASSLRQTGNTEAFF.

The chain couples TRBV30 to TRBJ2-6, with 8 bases fitting TRBD1. Per germline, CDR1 GTSNPN and CDR2 SVGIG (reference sequence). Trimming removed 3 bases from V and 0 bases from J; junction bases left unmatched: 4. CDR3 length: 16 amino acids. The CDR3 region is CAWRGQGYSGANVLTF. The CDR3 bases are TGTGCCTGGAGAGGACAGGGATACTCTGGGGCCAACGTCCTGACTTTC.

The V gene is TRBV15, the J gene TRBJ2-3; TRBD1 matches at 8 bases. This CDR3 contains 18 residues. Trimming removed 2 bases from V and 2 bases from J; junction bases left unmatched: 12. Germline CDR1 reads LNHNV; CDR2 reads YYDKDF (reference sequence). CDR3 loop: CATSRSPPGTGTTDTQYF. DNA for the CDR3: TGTGCCACCAGCAGAAGCCCTCCCGGGACAGGAACCACAGATACGCAGTATTTT. Combining the CDR3 with reference TRBV15 and TRBJ2-3 gives the whole variable domain DAMVIQNPRYQVTQFGKPVTLSCSQTLNHNVMYWYQQKSSQAPKLLFHYYDKDFNNEADTPDNFQSRRPNTSFCFLDIRSPGLGDTAMYLCATSRSPPGTGTTDTQYFGPGTRLTVL.

V and J are TRBV9 and TRBJ2-1; 12 bases map to TRBD2. CDR1 is SGDLS, CDR2 YYNGEE, per germline. Trimming cost V 0 bases and J 4 bases; bases outside gene matches: 8. This CDR3 contains 18 residues. CDR3: CASSVGGGTSGRYNEQFF. Written as DNA, the CDR3 is TGTGCCAGCAGCGTAGGAGGAGGGACTAGCGGGCGGTACAATGAGCAGTTCTTC.

The rearrangement links TRBV7-8 to TRBJ1-6; maybe TRBD1 (5 bases). The CDR3 has 16 amino acids. Deletions cut 5 bases from V and 1 base from J, with 12 bases between. Germline loops: CDR1 SGHVS, CDR2 FQNEAQ. This CDR3 reads CASSPEGPSYNSPLHF. CDR3 bases: TGTGCCAGCAGCCCGGAGGGGCCGTCCTATAATTCACCCCTCCACTTT.

The rearrangement uses TRBV19 and TRBJ2-7; TRBD1 matches at 8 bases. CDR1 is LNHDA, CDR2 SQIVND, per germline (reference sequence). V lost 5 bases to trimming and J lost 4 bases; unmatched junction nucleotides: 10. CDR3 length: 15 residues. CDR3 protein: CASSPRQGPGYEQYF. The CDR3 DNA reads as TGTGCCAGTAGTCCAAGACAGGGGCCTGGTTACGAGCAGTACTTC.

The chain joins TRBV9 to TRBJ1-2, with D maybe TRBD1 (6 bases). Trimming removed 3 bases from V and 4 bases from J, with 13 bases in between. This CDR3 comprises 14 residues. The germline V gene encodes CDR1 SGDLS and CDR2 YYNGEE. CDR3 sequence: CASSAGEGSYGYTF. CDR3 sequence (DNA): TGTGCCAGCAGCGCAGGGGAGGGATCCTATGGCTACACCTTC. Full variable domain (rest looked up from reference TRBV9 and TRBJ1-2): DSGVTQTPKHLITATGQRVTLRCSPRSGDLSVYWYQQSLDQGLQFLIQYYNGEERAKGNILERFSAQQFPDLHSELNLSSLELGDSALYFCASSAGEGSYGYTFGSGTRLTVV.

In DNA form, the CDR3 reads TGTGCCAGTAGTATTCGGTGGGCAGCCTACGAGCAGTACTTC. Translation gives CASSIRWAAYEQYF. The genes are TRBV19 and TRBJ2-7; D gene unclear. V lost 3 bases and J lost 2, with 11 bases in between. This CDR3 has 14 amino acids. CDR1 LNHDA and CDR2 SQIVND come from the germline V gene (reference sequence).

The J gene is TRBJ2-1, the V gene TRBV29-1; the match to TRBD2 covers 14 bases. The CDR3 extends over 15 amino acids. Germline V gene sequence: CDR1 SQVTM, CDR2 ANQGSEA. After removal of 2 bases from V and 10 bases from J, the junction contained 7 bases not matched to a gene. The CDR3 coding sequence is TGCAGCGTTGAAAGGGGACTAGCGGGAGAGAGGGAGCAGTTCTTC. It yields the protein CSVERGLAGEREQFF.